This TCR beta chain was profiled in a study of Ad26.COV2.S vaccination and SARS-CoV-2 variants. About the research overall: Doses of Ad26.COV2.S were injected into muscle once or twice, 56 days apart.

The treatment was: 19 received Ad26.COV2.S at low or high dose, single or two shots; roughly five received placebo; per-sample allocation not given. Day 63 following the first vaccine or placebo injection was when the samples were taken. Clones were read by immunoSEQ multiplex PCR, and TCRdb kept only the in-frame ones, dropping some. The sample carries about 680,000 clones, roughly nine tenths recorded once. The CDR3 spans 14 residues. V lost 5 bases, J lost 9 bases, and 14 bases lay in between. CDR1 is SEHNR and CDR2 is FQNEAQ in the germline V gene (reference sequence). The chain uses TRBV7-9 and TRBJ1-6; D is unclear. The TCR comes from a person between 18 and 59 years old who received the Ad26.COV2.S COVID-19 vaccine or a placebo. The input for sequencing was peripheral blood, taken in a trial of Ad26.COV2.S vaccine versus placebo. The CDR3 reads CASSQTVGGSPLHF. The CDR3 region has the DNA TGTGCCAGCAGCCAGACTGTTGGTGGTTCACCCCTCCACTTT.